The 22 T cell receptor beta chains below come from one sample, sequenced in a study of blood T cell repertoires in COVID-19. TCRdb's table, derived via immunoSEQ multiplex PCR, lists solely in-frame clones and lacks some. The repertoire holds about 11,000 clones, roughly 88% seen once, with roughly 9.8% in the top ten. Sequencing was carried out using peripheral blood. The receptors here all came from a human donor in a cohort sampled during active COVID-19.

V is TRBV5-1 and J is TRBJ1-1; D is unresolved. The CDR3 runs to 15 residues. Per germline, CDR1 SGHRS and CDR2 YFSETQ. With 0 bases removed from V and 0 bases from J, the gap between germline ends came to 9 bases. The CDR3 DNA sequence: TGCGCCAGCAGCTTGGGGGCGCTCATGAACACTGAAGCTTTCTTT. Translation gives CASSLGALMNTEAFF.

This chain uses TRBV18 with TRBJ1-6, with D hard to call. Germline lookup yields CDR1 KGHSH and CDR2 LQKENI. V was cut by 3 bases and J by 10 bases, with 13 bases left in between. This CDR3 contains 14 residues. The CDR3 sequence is CASSPSTLESPLHF. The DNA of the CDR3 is TGTGCCAGCTCACCCTCGACCCTGGAGTCACCCCTCCACTTT.

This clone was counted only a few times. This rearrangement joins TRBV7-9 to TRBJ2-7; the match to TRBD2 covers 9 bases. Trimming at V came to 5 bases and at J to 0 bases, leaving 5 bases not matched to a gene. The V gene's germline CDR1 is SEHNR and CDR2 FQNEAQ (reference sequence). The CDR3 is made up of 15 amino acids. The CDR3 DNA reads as TGTGCCAGCAGCGGTAGCGGGGGCCCCTCCTACGAGCAGTACTTC. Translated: CASSGSGGPSYEQYF.

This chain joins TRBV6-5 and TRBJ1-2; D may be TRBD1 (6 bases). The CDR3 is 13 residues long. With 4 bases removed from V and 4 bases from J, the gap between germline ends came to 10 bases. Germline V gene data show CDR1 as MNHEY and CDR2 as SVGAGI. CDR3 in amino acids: CASSFRGSYGYTF. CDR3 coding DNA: TGTGCCAGCAGTTTCAGGGGCTCCTATGGCTACACCTTC.

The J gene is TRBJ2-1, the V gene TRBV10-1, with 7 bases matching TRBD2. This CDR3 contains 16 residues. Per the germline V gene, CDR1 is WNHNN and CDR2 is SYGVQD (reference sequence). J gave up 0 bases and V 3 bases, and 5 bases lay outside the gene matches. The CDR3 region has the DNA TGCGCCAGCAGTGAAATCGGCGGGAGCTCCTACAATGAGCAGTTCTTC. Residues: CASSEIGGSSYNEQFF.

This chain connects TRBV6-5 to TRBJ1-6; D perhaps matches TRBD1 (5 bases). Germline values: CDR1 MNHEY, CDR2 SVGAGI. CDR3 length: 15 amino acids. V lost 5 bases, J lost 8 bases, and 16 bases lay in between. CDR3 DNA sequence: TGTGCCAGCAGTCTTTATGACAGTGTGTATTCACCCCTCCACTTT. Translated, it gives CASSLYDSVYSPLHF.

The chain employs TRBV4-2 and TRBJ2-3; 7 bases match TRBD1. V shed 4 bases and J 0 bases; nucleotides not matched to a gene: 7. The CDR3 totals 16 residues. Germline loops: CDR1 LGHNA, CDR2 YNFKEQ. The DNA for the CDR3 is TGTGCCAGCAGCCGCAGGACAGGTATTAGCACAGATACGCAGTATTTT. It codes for CASSRRTGISTDTQYF.

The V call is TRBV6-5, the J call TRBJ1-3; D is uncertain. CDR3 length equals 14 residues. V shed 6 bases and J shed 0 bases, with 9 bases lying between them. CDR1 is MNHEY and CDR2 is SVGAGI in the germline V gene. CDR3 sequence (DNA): TGTGCCAGCAGGATGTCGGTCTCTGGAAACACCATATATTTT. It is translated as CASRMSVSGNTIYF.

Written as DNA, the CDR3 is TGTGCCAGCAGTGGAACGGGGGTCTTCATACCCAATCAGCCCCAGCATTTT. Its protein is CASSGTGVFIPNQPQHF. The chain links TRBV28 to TRBJ1-5, with D perhaps TRBD1 (5 bases). Germline V gene lookup returns CDR1 MDHEN and CDR2 SYDVKM. Trimming took 5 bases from V and 3 from J, leaving 20 bases between them. The CDR3 is made up of 17 amino acids.

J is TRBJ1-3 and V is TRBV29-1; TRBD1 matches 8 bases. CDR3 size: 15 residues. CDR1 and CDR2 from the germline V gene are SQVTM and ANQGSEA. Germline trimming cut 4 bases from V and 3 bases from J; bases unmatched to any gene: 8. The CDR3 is CSVGGQGASGNTIYF. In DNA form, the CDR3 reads TGCAGCGTTGGTGGGCAGGGGGCAAGTGGAAACACCATATATTTT.

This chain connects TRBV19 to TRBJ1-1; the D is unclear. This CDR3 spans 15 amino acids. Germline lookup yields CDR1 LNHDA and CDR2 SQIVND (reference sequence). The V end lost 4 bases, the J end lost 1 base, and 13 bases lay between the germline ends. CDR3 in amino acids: CASSTRVIWNTEAFF. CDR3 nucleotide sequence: TGTGCCAGTAGTACGCGGGTCATATGGAACACTGAAGCTTTCTTT.

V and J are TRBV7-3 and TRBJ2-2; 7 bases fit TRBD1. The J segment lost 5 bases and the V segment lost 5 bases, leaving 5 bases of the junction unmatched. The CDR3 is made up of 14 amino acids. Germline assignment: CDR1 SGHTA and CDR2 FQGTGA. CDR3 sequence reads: CASSRDSWTGELFF. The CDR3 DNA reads TGTGCCAGCAGCCGGGACAGCTGGACCGGGGAGCTGTTTTTT.

The CDR3 protein is CASGRLAGASYEQYF. CDR3 nucleotides: TGTGCCAGCGGAAGACTAGCGGGGGCCTCCTACGAGCAGTACTTC. The J gene is TRBJ2-7, the V gene TRBV27; TRBD2 matches 12 bases. Germline V gene data show CDR1 as MNHEY and CDR2 as SMNVEV (reference sequence). J gave up 0 bases and V 8 bases, and 5 bases lay outside the gene matches. The CDR3 is made up of 15 amino acids.

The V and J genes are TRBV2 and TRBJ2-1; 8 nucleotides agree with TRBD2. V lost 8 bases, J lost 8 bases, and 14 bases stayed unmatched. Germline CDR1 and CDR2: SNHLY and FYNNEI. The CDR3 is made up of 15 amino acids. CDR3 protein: CASVAGTSDNHEQFF. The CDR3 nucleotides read TGTGCCAGCGTCGCCGGGACTAGTGATAACCATGAGCAGTTCTTC.

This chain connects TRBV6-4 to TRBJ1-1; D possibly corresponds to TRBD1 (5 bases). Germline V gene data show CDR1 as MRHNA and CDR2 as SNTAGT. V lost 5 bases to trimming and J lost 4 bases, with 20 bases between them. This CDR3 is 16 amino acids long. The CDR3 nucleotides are TGTGCCAGCAGTAATTGGCCAGGGAGGTACGTCACTGAAGCTTTCTTT. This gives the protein CASSNWPGRYVTEAFF.

In DNA form, the CDR3 reads TGTGCCAGTGGACAGGGGAGTAATCAGCCCCAGCATTTT. Translating gives CASGQGSNQPQHF. The chain recombines TRBV19 with TRBJ1-5; 9 bases align to TRBD1. V lost 8 bases and J lost 4; bases outside the gene matches: 3. Looked up from germline, CDR1 is LNHDA and CDR2 is SQIVND (reference sequence). This CDR3 spans 13 amino acids.

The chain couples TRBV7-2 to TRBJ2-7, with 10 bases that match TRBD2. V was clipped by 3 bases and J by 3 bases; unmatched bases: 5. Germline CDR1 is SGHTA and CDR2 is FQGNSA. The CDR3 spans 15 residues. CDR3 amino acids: CASSLEGLAVYEQYF. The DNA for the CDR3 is TGTGCCAGCAGCTTGGAAGGACTAGCGGTCTACGAGCAGTACTTC.

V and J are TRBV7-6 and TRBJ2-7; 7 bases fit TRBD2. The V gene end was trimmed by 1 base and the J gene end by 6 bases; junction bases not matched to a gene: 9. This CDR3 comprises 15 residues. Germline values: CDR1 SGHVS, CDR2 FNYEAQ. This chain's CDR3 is CASSLGREGIGEQYF. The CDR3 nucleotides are TGTGCCAGCAGCTTAGGAAGGGAGGGGATCGGCGAGCAGTACTTC.

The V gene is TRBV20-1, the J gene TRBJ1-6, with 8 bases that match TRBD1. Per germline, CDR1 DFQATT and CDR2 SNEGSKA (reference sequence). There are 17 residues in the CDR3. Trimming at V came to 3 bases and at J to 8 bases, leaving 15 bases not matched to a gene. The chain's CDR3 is CSASRTGRIGWDSPLHF. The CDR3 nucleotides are TGCAGTGCTAGTCGGACAGGGAGGATAGGCTGGGATTCACCCCTCCACTTT.

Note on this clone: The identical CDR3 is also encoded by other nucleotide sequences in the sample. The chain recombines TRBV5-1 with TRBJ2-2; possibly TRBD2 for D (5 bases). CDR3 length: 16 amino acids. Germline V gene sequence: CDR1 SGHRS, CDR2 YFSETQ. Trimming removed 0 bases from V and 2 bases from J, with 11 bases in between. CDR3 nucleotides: TGCGCCAGCAGCTTGGTAGGAGGTCTTAACACCGGGGAGCTGTTTTTT. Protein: CASSLVGGLNTGELFF.

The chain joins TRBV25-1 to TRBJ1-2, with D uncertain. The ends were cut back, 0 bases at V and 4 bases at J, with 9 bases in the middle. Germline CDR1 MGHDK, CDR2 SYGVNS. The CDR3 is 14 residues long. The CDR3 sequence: CASSEYGVSYGYTF. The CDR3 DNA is TGTGCCAGCAGTGAATACGGTGTTAGCTATGGCTACACCTTC.

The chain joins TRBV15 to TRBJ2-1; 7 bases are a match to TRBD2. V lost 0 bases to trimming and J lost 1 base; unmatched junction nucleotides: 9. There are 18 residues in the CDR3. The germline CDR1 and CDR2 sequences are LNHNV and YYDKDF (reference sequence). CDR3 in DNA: TGTGCCACCAGCAGAGATAGACGCTTCGGGGGGTCCTACAATGAGCAGTTCTTC. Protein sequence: CATSRDRRFGGSYNEQFF.